The clone carrying this T cell receptor beta chain showed up just a few times. The CDR3 contains 14 residues. The V gene end was trimmed by 6 bases and the J gene end by 3 bases; junction bases not matched to a gene: 7. Germline V gene sequence: CDR1 LNHDA, CDR2 SQIVND (reference sequence). This specimen comes from a study of T-cell reconstitution after alpha-beta-depleted transplantation in children. A TCRbeta library incorporating unique molecular identifiers was prepared. Each CDR3 protein is one row after TCRdb ran MiXCR on the PCR reads. Of about 200,000 distinct CDR3 sequences listed, roughly 15% were seen once; the top ten hold 13%.

The V and J genes are TRBV19 and TRBJ2-7; 8 nucleotides align to TRBD2. The sequence was obtained from a human donor who donated a stem cell graft to a child with acute lymphoblastic leukemia. The sample here was PBMCs from the stem cell graft donor, taken from the stem cell graft. The CDR3 loop is CASRLTGTSYEQYF. The CDR3 DNA reads TGTGCCAGTAGATTGACCGGGACTAGCTACGAGCAGTACTTC.